The T cell receptor (beta chain) under discussion was sequenced for a study of patients and donors after allogeneic stem cell transplantation. Between the trimmed V and J ends, which lost 3 bases and 3 bases, there was a span of 6 bases. Looked up from germline, CDR1 is SGHKS and CDR2 is YYEKEE (reference sequence). This CDR3 has 13 residues. In its sample, this clonotype was seen a few times. A single record per CDR3 protein comes from TCRdb applying MiXCR to the RT-PCR reads. This repertoire shows roughly 960,000 distinct CDR3 sequences, roughly 18% found once; its top ten account for 5% to 7.5%. This receptor was identified in a human donor who was either an allogeneic HSCT recipient or a stem cell or donor lymphocyte infusion donor (not recorded which). It is not recorded whose cells these are; they may come from a transplant donor. The sequenced sample consisted of blood, either unsorted or a sorted T cell fraction (not recorded which). V usage is TRBV5-5 and J usage is TRBJ2-2; D is uncertain. CDR3 coding DNA: TGTGCCAGCAGCTCTACGGACACCGGGGAGCTGTTTTTT. Translation: CASSSTDTGELFF.